The 29 T cell receptor beta chains reported below all come from one sample, sequenced in a study of T cell responses to AZD1222 COVID-19 vaccine. Assay used: immunoSEQ multiplex PCR; TCRdb lists only in-frame clones, some missing. The sample includes 150,000 to 200,000 clones, about 89% seen only once; the top ten take around 1.6%. Here the sequenced sample was peripheral blood, taken on day 0 of AZD1222 vaccination. These receptors all stem from an adult in good health.

The chain couples TRBV6-4 to TRBJ2-7, with D uncertain. This CDR3 is built from 19 residues. Trimming pared 0 bases from V and 5 bases from J, leaving 26 bases between. CDR1 and CDR2 from the germline V gene are MRHNA and SNTAGT. The CDR3 sequence: CASSDSNVIGPAWLDEQYV. As DNA, the CDR3 is TGTGCCAGCAGTGACTCGAATGTTATCGGGCCGGCGTGGTTGGACGAGCAGTACGTC.

The chain joins TRBV28 to TRBJ2-1, with 7 bases matching TRBD1. The V segment lost 6 bases and the J segment 9 bases; nucleotides outside the gene matches: 5. The CDR3 spans 12 residues. The germline gives CDR1 MDHEN, CDR2 SYDVKM. The chain's CDR3 is CASSLGQFEQFF. CDR3 nucleotide sequence: TGTGCCAGCAGCCTGGGACAGTTTGAGCAGTTCTTC.

This rearrangement joins TRBV12-3 or TRBV12-4 to TRBJ1-1; D is unresolved. The CDR3 covers 12 residues. The V end lost 3 bases, the J end lost 11 bases, and 13 bases lay between the germline ends. CDR3 DNA sequence: TGTGCCAGCAGTTTGGACCTCAAGAGTGCTTTCTTT. Its translation is CASSLDLKSAFF.

The rearrangement joins TRBV6-5 to TRBJ2-3, with 7 bases identical to TRBD1. The CDR3 is made up of 14 amino acids. After removal of 6 bases from V and 5 bases from J, the junction contained 8 bases not matched to a gene. Germline-derived CDR1 and CDR2 are MNHEY and SVGAGI. CDR3 sequence (DNA): TGTGCCAGCAGCTTAGACAGGGCCGTAGATACGCAGTATTTT. Amino acid sequence: CASSLDRAVDTQYF.

The CDR3 loop is CASRPGLAGALSYNEQFF. CDR3 DNA sequence: TGTGCCAGCAGACCGGGACTAGCGGGGGCCCTCTCCTACAATGAGCAGTTCTTC. The gene calls are TRBV5-5 and TRBJ2-1, with 14 bases lining up with TRBD2. V lost 5 bases, J lost 0 bases, and 7 bases stayed unmatched. This CDR3 has 18 residues. CDR1 is SGHKS and CDR2 is YYEKEE in the germline V gene (reference sequence).

The V call is TRBV6-1, the J call TRBJ1-2; weak D call: TRBD1 (5 bases). The CDR3 extends over 13 amino acids. V lost 1 base to trimming and J lost 8 bases, with 11 bases between them. In germline, CDR1 is MNHNS, CDR2 SASEGT. CDR3 in amino acids: CASSEVVGGGYTF. CDR3 DNA sequence: TGTGCCAGCAGTGAAGTCGTGGGGGGAGGCTACACCTTC.

In DNA form, the CDR3 reads TGTGCCACCCGTGGCAGGGGAAACACCGGGGAGCTGTTTTTT. This sequence encodes CATRGRGNTGELFF. The V call is TRBV11-1, the J call TRBJ2-2, with D possibly TRBD1 on 6 matching bases. V dropped 10 bases and J dropped 2 bases, with 14 bases sitting between them. The CDR3 has 14 residues. Germline loops: CDR1 SGHAT, CDR2 FQDESV (reference sequence).

Regarding this clone: The same CDR3 arises from other DNA sequences in this sample as well. The chain is built from TRBV5-1 and TRBJ1-1, with no clear D. Per the germline V gene, CDR1 is SGHRS and CDR2 is YFSETQ. Trimming removed 0 bases at V and 0 bases at J, with 6 bases between. The CDR3 is 14 amino acids. CDR3 DNA sequence: TGCGCCAGCAGCTTGGGGGGAATGAACACTGAAGCTTTCTTT. Its protein product is CASSLGGMNTEAFF.

This sequence joins TRBV7-2 and TRBJ1-2; TRBD1 agrees at 9 bases. V trimming: 1 base; J trimming: 2 bases; junction bases outside the gene matches: 2. Germline loops: CDR1 SGHTA, CDR2 FQGNSA. This CDR3 has 15 residues. In DNA, the CDR3 is TGTGCCAGCAGCTTAGATGGACAGGGGAACTATGGCTACACCTTC. Translation gives CASSLDGQGNYGYTF.

This chain joins TRBV25-1 and TRBJ1-1; weak D call: TRBD1 (6 bases). The CDR3 runs to 13 residues. CDR1 is MGHDK and CDR2 is SYGVNS in the germline V gene. Trimming shortened V by 7 bases and J by 7 bases, and 16 bases separated the two germline ends. CDR3 sequence: CASTKPGASEAFF. The CDR3, as DNA: TGTGCCAGCACCAAACCAGGGGCCAGTGAAGCTTTCTTT.

This chain connects TRBV2 to TRBJ2-2; 10 bases are shared with TRBD1. V lost 7 bases to trimming and J lost 0 bases; unmatched junction nucleotides: 2. Germline V gives CDR1 SNHLY, CDR2 FYNNEI. The CDR3 loop spans 15 amino acids. The CDR3 coding sequence is TGTGCCAGCACCGGGACAGGGGCGAACACCGGGGAGCTGTTTTTT. Its protein is CASTGTGANTGELFF. Supplemented by reference TRBV2 and TRBJ2-2, the full variable domain reads EPEVTQTPSHQVTQMGQEVILRCVPISNHLYFYWYRQILGQKVEFLVSFYNNEISEKSEIFDDQFSVERPDGSNFTLKIRSTKLEDSAMYFCASTGTGANTGELFFGEGSRLTVL.

The chain uses TRBV7-9 and TRBJ1-2; 7 bases align to TRBD1. The V segment lost 5 bases and the J segment 2 bases; nucleotides outside the gene matches: 5. The CDR3 totals 14 residues. Germline CDR1 and CDR2: SEHNR and FQNEAQ (reference sequence). In nucleotides, the CDR3 is TGTGCCAGCAGCCTTAAGGGGGCAAACTATGGCTACACCTTC. Encoded protein: CASSLKGANYGYTF.

The rearrangement links TRBV6-5 to TRBJ1-5, with TRBD1 matching 9 bases. Germline CDR1 is MNHEY and CDR2 is SVGAGI. This CDR3 has 15 residues. Germline trimming cut 7 bases from V and 3 bases from J; bases unmatched to any gene: 7. CDR3 sequence: CASIAGTGINQPQHF. As DNA, the CDR3 is TGTGCCAGCATCGCCGGGACAGGGATCAATCAGCCCCAGCATTTT.

A single count supports this clone. The V gene is TRBV27, the J gene TRBJ2-7, with D tentatively TRBD1 or TRBD2 (5 bases each). CDR3 length equals 14 residues. Deletions cut 5 bases from V and 2 bases from J, with 13 bases between. The germline CDR1 and CDR2 sequences are MNHEY and SMNVEV (reference sequence). The CDR3 sequence is CASSSSQGPYEQYF. The CDR3 DNA reads TGTGCCAGCAGTAGTAGTCAGGGACCCTACGAGCAGTACTTC.

This clone came up once. This chain uses TRBV30 with TRBJ1-4, with a possible D match to TRBD1 (5 bases). The CDR3 is 14 residues long. V lost 2 bases to trimming and J lost 5 bases, with 12 bases between them. CDR1 is GTSNPN, CDR2 SVGIG, per germline (reference sequence). The CDR3: CAWSRDGLNEKLFF. For the CDR3, the DNA is TGTGCCTGGAGTCGGGACGGACTAAATGAAAAACTGTTTTTT. The variable domain in full, with the rest retrieved from reference TRBV30 and TRBJ1-4, is SQTIHQWPATLVQPVGSPLSLECTVEGTSNPNLYWYRQAAGRGLQLLFYSVGIGQISSEVPQNLSASRPQDRQFILSSKKLLLSDSGFYLCAWSRDGLNEKLFFGSGTQLSVL.

The gene calls are TRBV29-1 and TRBJ2-5; D might be TRBD2 (7 bases). V lost 4 bases and J lost 5, with 14 bases in between. The germline CDR1 and CDR2 sequences are SQVTM and ANQGSEA. The CDR3 contains 13 residues. The CDR3 spells CSVAWTRGETQYF. CDR3 sequence (DNA): TGCAGCGTTGCGTGGACTAGGGGGGAGACCCAGTACTTC.

As regards this clone: The sample holds other DNA sequences that translate to the same CDR3. V and J are TRBV18 and TRBJ2-5; D gene unclear. Trimming took 3 bases from V and 2 from J, leaving 7 bases between them. The CDR3 is 13 amino acids. CDR1 KGHSH and CDR2 LQKENI come from the germline V gene. As DNA, the CDR3 is TGTGCCAGCTCACCGGCAGGACAAGAGACCCAGTACTTC. Amino acids: CASSPAGQETQYF.

The chain recombines TRBV27 with TRBJ1-5, with D unclear. CDR1 and CDR2 from the germline V gene are MNHEY and SMNVEV (reference sequence). V shed 5 bases and J shed 3 bases, with 14 bases lying between them. The CDR3 has 15 residues. The CDR3 protein is CASSRVGIPNQPQHF. The CDR3 coding sequence is TGTGCCAGCAGTCGTGTGGGGATTCCCAATCAGCCCCAGCATTTT.

Turning to this clone: Distinct nucleotide sequences in the sample also encode this CDR3. The rearrangement links TRBV6-5 to TRBJ1-3; 7 bases align to TRBD1. The CDR3 covers 15 residues. Germline V CDR1 and CDR2: MNHEY, SVGAGI. V lost 0 bases to trimming and J lost 2 bases; unmatched junction nucleotides: 1. The CDR3 nucleotides read TGTGCCAGCAGTTACTCAGGGGGCACTGGAAACACCATATATTTT. Translating it yields CASSYSGGTGNTIYF.

The chain employs TRBV7-2 and TRBJ1-1; no clear D. The V end was cut by 1 base, the J end by 5 bases, with 14 bases between. The CDR3 runs 15 residues. CDR1 is SGHTA, CDR2 FQGNSA, per germline. DNA for the CDR3: TGTGCCAGCAGCTTAGATTCGGGGAGGGCGACTGAAGCTTTCTTT. This gives the protein CASSLDSGRATEAFF.

This clone was counted a few times. J is TRBJ1-1 and V is TRBV28; 10 bases agree with TRBD1. There are 15 residues in the CDR3. Per the germline V gene, CDR1 is MDHEN and CDR2 is SYDVKM. Trimming at V came to 4 bases and at J to 3 bases, leaving 5 bases not matched to a gene. The CDR3 DNA follows: TGTGCCAGCAGTTCCTCTGGGACAGGGGACACTGAAGCTTTCTTT. This codes for CASSSSGTGDTEAFF.

V usage is TRBV7-2 and J usage is TRBJ2-3, with 11 bases that match TRBD2. Germline loops: CDR1 SGHTA, CDR2 FQGNSA. CDR3 length: 15 residues. The junction had 4 bases not matched to a gene; V was cut back by 4 bases and J by 4 bases. The CDR3 sequence is CASSSGTSGSDTQYF. The CDR3 nucleotides read TGTGCCAGCAGCTCAGGGACTAGCGGATCAGATACGCAGTATTTT.

The chain employs TRBV7-2 and TRBJ2-3, with D perhaps matching TRBD1 (5 bases). Germline V gene sequence: CDR1 SGHTA, CDR2 FQGNSA. With 1 base removed from V and 1 base from J, the gap between germline ends came to 9 bases. The CDR3 length is 15 residues. CDR3 residues: CASSLDGRGTDTQYF. The CDR3 DNA reads TGTGCCAGCAGCTTAGATGGCAGGGGCACAGATACGCAGTATTTT.

CDR3 amino acids: CASSFDTMRETQYF. As DNA, the CDR3 is TGTGCCAGCAGCTTCGACACGATGCGGGAGACCCAGTACTTC. The rearrangement uses TRBV7-2 and TRBJ2-5; D not certain. The CDR3 runs to 14 residues. The V gene lost 3 bases and the J gene lost 5 bases, with 13 bases spanning the gap. The germline gives CDR1 SGHTA, CDR2 FQGNSA.

On this clone: The same CDR3 can be traced to other DNA sequences in this sample. The chain joins TRBV5-1 to TRBJ1-1; 7 nucleotides match TRBD1. Germline CDR1 reads SGHRS; CDR2 reads YFSETQ. CDR3 length: 14 residues. After removal of 4 bases from V and 2 bases from J, the junction contained 5 bases not matched to a gene. Written as DNA, the CDR3 is TGCGCCAGCAGCCTGGGACAGACTAACACTGAAGCTTTCTTT. Protein: CASSLGQTNTEAFF.

The gene calls are TRBV28 and TRBJ2-7; 10 positions agree with TRBD2. The length of the CDR3 is 16 residues. The ends lost 5 bases at V and 4 bases at J; junction bases unmatched: 11. In germline, CDR1 is MDHEN, CDR2 SYDVKM. The CDR3 DNA sequence: TGTGCCAGCAGTCTCCCGGCTAGCGGGAGTCGGTACGAGCAGTACTTC. Protein product: CASSLPASGSRYEQYF.

The V call is TRBV5-1, the J call TRBJ2-1; D is uncertain. Germline CDR1 and CDR2: SGHRS and YFSETQ. This CDR3 comprises 13 residues. V shed 4 bases and J shed 10 bases, with 15 bases lying between them. The CDR3 DNA reads as TGCGCCAGCAGCGTACCGGGCGCGAGGGAGCAGTTCTTC. This translates into CASSVPGAREQFF.

V is TRBV7-2 and J is TRBJ1-2; the D gene is possibly TRBD1 (5 bases). The CDR3 runs to 14 residues. V was pared by 5 bases and J by 2 bases, with 12 bases between. The V gene's germline CDR1 is SGHTA and CDR2 FQGNSA. The CDR3 DNA follows: TGTGCCAGCAGCCCCGCGCCAGGGAACTATGGCTACACCTTC. It encodes CASSPAPGNYGYTF.

The V gene is TRBV27, the J gene TRBJ1-2, with a tentative D call TRBD1 (5 bases). The CDR3 has 14 amino acids. The ends were cut back, 0 bases at V and 8 bases at J, with 13 bases in the middle. Germline V gene sequence: CDR1 MNHEY, CDR2 SMNVEV (reference sequence). The CDR3 DNA follows: TGTGCCAGCAGTTTATCGGGGGGTGCATGGGGCTACACCTTC. It yields the protein CASSLSGGAWGYTF.